Given below is one T cell receptor (beta chain) in context. Assay version v3.0 of immunoSEQ was used, and it was run at survey level. Some clones are missing from TCRdb's copy, which holds only in-frame ones; the method was immunoSEQ multiplex PCR. The top ten clones hold just over 7% of a sample with about 33,000 clones, 60% to 85% of them seen once. These data belong to a study of long-term antiretroviral therapy in people with HIV. The germline V gene encodes CDR1 SEHNR and CDR2 FQNEAQ (reference sequence). CDR3 length: 16 amino acids. V lost 1 base to trimming and J lost 5 bases, with 14 bases between them.

The clonotype was recovered from a woman aged 45-65 years with HIV. The chain employs TRBV7-9 and TRBJ1-4; D gene uncertain. Sequencing used unsorted PBMCs, obtained 2 years after starting antiretroviral therapy. Written as DNA, the CDR3 is TGTGCCAGCAGCTTAGGGGTGGGCAGCCCGAATGAAAAACTGTTTTTT. Translation: CASSLGVGSPNEKLFF.